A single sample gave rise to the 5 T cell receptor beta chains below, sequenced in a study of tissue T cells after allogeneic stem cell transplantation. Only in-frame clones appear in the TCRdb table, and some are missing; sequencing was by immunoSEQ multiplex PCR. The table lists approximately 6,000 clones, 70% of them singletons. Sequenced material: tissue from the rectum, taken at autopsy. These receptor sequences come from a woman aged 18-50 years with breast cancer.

The CDR3 protein is CASSLDRGTDTQYF. CDR3 in DNA: TGTGCCAGCAGCTTAGACAGGGGGACAGATACGCAGTATTTT. The rearrangement links TRBV7-2 to TRBJ2-3, with TRBD1 matching over 8 bases. The CDR3 has 14 amino acids. CDR1 and CDR2 (germline): SGHTA, FQGNSA. The J segment lost 3 bases and the V segment lost 1 base, leaving 0 bases of the junction unmatched. Drawing the rest from reference TRBV7-2 and TRBJ2-3, the complete variable domain is GAGVSQSPSNKVTEKGKDVELRCDPISGHTALYWYRQSLGQGLEFLIYFQGNSAPDKSGLPSDRFSAERTGGSVSTLTIQRTQQEDSAVYLCASSLDRGTDTQYFGPGTRLTVL.

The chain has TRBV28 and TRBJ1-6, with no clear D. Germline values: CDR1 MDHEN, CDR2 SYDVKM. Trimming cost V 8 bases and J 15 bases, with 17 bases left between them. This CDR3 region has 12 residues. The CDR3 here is CASASTNRHLHF. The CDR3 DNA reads TGTGCCAGCGCCTCAACCAACAGACACCTCCACTTT.

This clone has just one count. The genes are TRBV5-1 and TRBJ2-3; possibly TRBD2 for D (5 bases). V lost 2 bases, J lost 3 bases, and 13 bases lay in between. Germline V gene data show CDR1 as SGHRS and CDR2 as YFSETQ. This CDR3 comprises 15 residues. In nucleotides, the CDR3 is TGCGCCAGCAGCTTTTGGCTAGCAGCGACAGATACGCAGTATTTT. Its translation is CASSFWLAATDTQYF. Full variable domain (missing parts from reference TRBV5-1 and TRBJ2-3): KAGVTQTPRYLIKTRGQQVTLSCSPISGHRSVSWYQQTPGQGLQFLFEYFSETQRNKGNFPGRFSGRQFSNSRSEMNVSTLELGDSALYLCASSFWLAATDTQYFGPGTRLTVL.

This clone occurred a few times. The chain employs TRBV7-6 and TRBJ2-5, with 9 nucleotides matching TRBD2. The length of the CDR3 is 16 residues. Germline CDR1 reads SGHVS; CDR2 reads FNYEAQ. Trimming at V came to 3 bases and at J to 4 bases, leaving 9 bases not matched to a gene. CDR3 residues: CASSFQPGLAGETQYF. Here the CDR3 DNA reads TGTGCCAGCAGCTTTCAACCGGGACTAGCAGGAGAGACCCAGTACTTC.

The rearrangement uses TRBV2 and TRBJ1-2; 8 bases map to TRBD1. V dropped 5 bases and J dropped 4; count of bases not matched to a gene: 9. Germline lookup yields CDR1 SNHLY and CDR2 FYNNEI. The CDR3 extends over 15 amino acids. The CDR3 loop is CASSLTGGWSYGYTF. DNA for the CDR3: TGTGCCAGCAGTCTAACAGGGGGTTGGAGCTATGGCTACACCTTC. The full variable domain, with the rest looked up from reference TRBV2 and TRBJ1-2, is EPEVTQTPSHQVTQMGQEVILRCVPISNHLYFYWYRQILGQKVEFLVSFYNNEISEKSEIFDDQFSVERPDGSNFTLKIRSTKLEDSAMYFCASSLTGGWSYGYTFGSGTRLTVV.